The rows below give T cell receptor beta chains drawn from one sample of a study of long-term antiretroviral therapy in people with HIV. Sequencing used immunoSEQ multiplex PCR; TCRdb keeps in-frame clones, though not all of them. The sample includes 25,000 to 35,000 clones, roughly 92% of them seen just once. Specimen: unsorted PBMCs, collected 6.2 years after starting antiretroviral therapy. These receptors were taken from a middle-aged man with HIV. Both conserved end residues are part of each CDR3. The order of the fields is J gene, D gene, V gene, clone size, CDR3 protein, CDR3 DNA. A D gene is named only where the DNA matches it firmly. The size entry is marked missing in some rows and otherwise reads once, few, many or a size class.

J gene: TRBJ1-4; D gene: .; V gene: TRBV25-1; clone size: .; CDR3 protein: CASSEYPVATNEKLFF; CDR3 DNA: TGTGCCAGCAGTGAATACCCAGTTGCAACTAATGAAAAACTGTTTTTT
J gene: TRBJ1-2; D gene: .; V gene: TRBV2; clone size: .; CDR3 protein: CASSDRGGYGYTF; CDR3 DNA: TGTGCCAGCAGTGACAGGGGTGGCTATGGCTACACCTTC
J gene: TRBJ2-3; D gene: TRBD2; V gene: TRBV28; clone size: .; CDR3 protein: CASSLLAGGRADTQYF; CDR3 DNA: TGTGCCAGCAGTTTGCTAGCGGGAGGTAGAGCGGATACGCAGTATTTT
J gene: TRBJ2-7; D gene: TRBD2; V gene: TRBV4-3; clone size: few; CDR3 protein: CASSQDLTSGPYEQYF; CDR3 DNA: TGCGCCAGCAGCCAAGATTTGACTAGCGGGCCCTACGAGCAGTACTTC
J gene: TRBJ2-1; D gene: .; V gene: TRBV7-3; clone size: once; CDR3 protein: CASSGGLPGFDEQFF; CDR3 DNA: TGTGCCAGCAGCGGGGGACTCCCGGGTTTCGATGAGCAGTTCTTC
J gene: TRBJ1-4; D gene: .; V gene: TRBV10-3; clone size: .; CDR3 protein: CAISEPRNEKLFF; CDR3 DNA: TGTGCCATCAGTGAGCCGCGCAATGAAAAACTGTTTTTT
J gene: TRBJ2-3; D gene: .; V gene: TRBV18; clone size: once; CDR3 protein: CASSPPVAGAYTQYF; CDR3 DNA: TGTGCCAGCTCACCACCGGTGGCAGGAGCTTATACGCAGTATTTT
J gene: TRBJ2-1; D gene: .; V gene: TRBV19; clone size: .; CDR3 protein: CASSLLRDQYNEQFF; CDR3 DNA: TGTGCCAGTAGCCTACTTAGGGACCAATACAATGAGCAGTTCTTC
J gene: TRBJ2-1; D gene: TRBD2; V gene: TRBV14; clone size: .; CDR3 protein: CASSQDRGLAGPTGEQFF; CDR3 DNA: TGTGCCAGCAGCCAGGACAGGGGACTAGCGGGACCAACTGGGGAGCAGTTCTTC
J gene: TRBJ2-3; D gene: TRBD2; V gene: TRBV5-4; clone size: .; CDR3 protein: CASSLPGGPRDTQYF; CDR3 DNA: TGTGCCAGCAGCTTGCCGGGGGGGCCAAGGGATACGCAGTATTTT
J gene: TRBJ1-1; D gene: .; V gene: TRBV11-2; clone size: .; CDR3 protein: CASSHWQGMNTEAFF; CDR3 DNA: TGTGCCAGCAGCCATTGGCAGGGGATGAACACTGAAGCTTTCTTT
J gene: TRBJ2-2; D gene: .; V gene: TRBV19; clone size: .; CDR3 protein: CASSIVSWGLNTGELFF; CDR3 DNA: TGTGCCAGTAGTATAGTCTCGTGGGGCCTTAACACCGGGGAGCTGTTTTTT
J gene: TRBJ1-5; D gene: .; V gene: TRBV11-2; clone size: once; CDR3 protein: CASSFGGDQPQHF; CDR3 DNA: TGTGCCAGCAGCTTCGGGGGGGATCAGCCCCAGCATTTT
J gene: TRBJ1-1; D gene: .; V gene: TRBV10-2; clone size: .; CDR3 protein: CASSGGRSVNTEAFF; CDR3 DNA: TGCGCCAGCAGCGGGGGACGAAGCGTGAACACTGAAGCTTTCTTT
J gene: TRBJ2-1; D gene: .; V gene: TRBV6-6; clone size: once; CDR3 protein: CASSIPRSPGRHEQFF; CDR3 DNA: TGTGCCAGCAGCATACCACGCTCTCCTGGGCGACATGAGCAGTTCTTC
J gene: TRBJ2-7; D gene: .; V gene: TRBV9; clone size: .; CDR3 protein: CASIHQRTQAPYEQYF; CDR3 DNA: TGTGCCAGCATCCATCAACGCACACAAGCGCCCTACGAGCAGTACTTC
J gene: TRBJ2-1; D gene: TRBD2; V gene: TRBV7-7; clone size: .; CDR3 protein: CASSGTNSNEQFF; CDR3 DNA: TGTGCCAGCAGCGGGACTAACTCCAATGAGCAGTTCTTC
J gene: TRBJ1-1; D gene: .; V gene: TRBV2; clone size: .; CDR3 protein: CATWGGKNTEAFF; CDR3 DNA: TGTGCGACCTGGGGAGGGAAGAACACTGAAGCTTTCTTT
J gene: TRBJ1-5; D gene: .; V gene: TRBV7-2; clone size: .; CDR3 protein: CASSPGTNSNQPQHF; CDR3 DNA: TGTGCCAGCAGCCCCGGGACAAATAGCAATCAGCCCCAGCATTTT
J gene: TRBJ2-2; D gene: TRBD1; V gene: TRBV6-1; clone size: .; CDR3 protein: CASSETGGTGEFANTGELFF; CDR3 DNA: TGTGCCAGCAGTGAAACGGGGGGGACAGGGGAGTTCGCGAACACCGGGGAGCTGTTTTTT
J gene: TRBJ2-7; D gene: .; V gene: TRBV28; clone size: .; CDR3 protein: CASSLSSSRSEQYF; CDR3 DNA: TGTGCCAGCAGTTTAAGTAGTAGTCGGAGCGAGCAGTACTTC
J gene: TRBJ2-7; D gene: TRBD1; V gene: TRBV4-1; clone size: .; CDR3 protein: CASQTGGEQYF; CDR3 DNA: TGCGCCAGCCAAACAGGGGGCGAGCAGTACTTC
J gene: TRBJ1-4; D gene: .; V gene: TRBV2; clone size: .; CDR3 protein: CASSFDSTTNEKLFF; CDR3 DNA: TGTGCCAGCAGTTTCGACTCAACAACTAATGAAAAACTGTTTTTT
J gene: TRBJ2-3; D gene: TRBD2; V gene: TRBV4-2; clone size: .; CDR3 protein: CASSQNERGGPGTDTQYF; CDR3 DNA: TGTGCCAGCAGTCAAAATGAGCGGGGGGGCCCGGGCACAGATACGCAGTATTTT
J gene: TRBJ1-5; D gene: .; V gene: TRBV30; clone size: .; CDR3 protein: CAWSVGSDQPQHF; CDR3 DNA: TGTGCCTGGAGTGTAGGTAGTGATCAGCCCCAGCATTTT
J gene: TRBJ1-5; D gene: .; V gene: TRBV6-6; clone size: .; CDR3 protein: CASSNPNQPQHF; CDR3 DNA: TGTGCCAGCAGCAACCCTAATCAGCCCCAGCATTTT
J gene: TRBJ1-2; D gene: .; V gene: TRBV11-3; clone size: .; CDR3 protein: CASSPKDTWGSNYGYTF; CDR3 DNA: TGTGCCAGCAGCCCTAAGGACACCTGGGGCTCTAACTATGGCTACACCTTC
J gene: TRBJ1-1; D gene: .; V gene: TRBV10-3; clone size: .; CDR3 protein: CAISDPAREAFF; CDR3 DNA: TGTGCCATCAGCGACCCCGCACGTGAAGCTTTCTTT
J gene: TRBJ1-5; D gene: .; V gene: TRBV12-1; clone size: .; CDR3 protein: CASSLALYSHSNQPQHF; CDR3 DNA: TGTGCCAGCAGCTTAGCCTTATACAGCCATAGCAATCAGCCCCAGCATTTT
J gene: TRBJ2-3; D gene: .; V gene: TRBV6-4; clone size: .; CDR3 protein: CASSVSSTDTQYF; CDR3 DNA: TGTGCCAGCAGTGTAAGCAGCACAGATACGCAGTATTTT